The next 27 T cell receptor beta chains were all read from a single sample in a study of blood T cell repertoires in COVID-19. TCRdb keeps only in-frame clones here, not all; method: immunoSEQ multiplex PCR. The sample carries 250,000 to 350,000 clones, roughly 90% recorded once. The sequenced material came from PBMCs or T cells enriched from blood (not recorded which). These TCRs come from a woman aged 18-29 years who had recovered from COVID-19.

The CDR3 nucleotides are TGTGCCAGCAGACCCCGAGACTCCTATAATTCACCCCTCCACTTT. This codes for CASRPRDSYNSPLHF. V usage is TRBV7-2 and J usage is TRBJ1-6; D gene uncertain. Trimming took off 6 bases at V and 0 bases at J, with 9 bases between the two ends. Germline CDR1 is SGHTA and CDR2 is FQGNSA. The CDR3 has 15 amino acids. The variable domain in full, with the rest retrieved from reference TRBV7-2 and TRBJ1-6, is GAGVSQSPSNKVTEKGKDVELRCDPISGHTALYWYRQSLGQGLEFLIYFQGNSAPDKSGLPSDRFSAERTGGSVSTLTIQRTQQEDSAVYLCASRPRDSYNSPLHFGNGTRLTVT.

The chain is built from TRBV29-1 and TRBJ1-1; perhaps TRBD1 as D (5 bases). The CDR3 runs 13 residues. V was clipped by 3 bases and J by 2 bases, with 10 bases between them. Per germline, CDR1 SQVTM and CDR2 ANQGSEA. CDR3 protein: CSVDRRGNTEAFF. The CDR3, as DNA: TGCAGCGTTGATCGGAGGGGAAACACTGAAGCTTTCTTT.

The rearrangement uses TRBV7-2 and TRBJ1-5, with TRBD1 matching 7 bases. CDR1 and CDR2 (germline): SGHTA, FQGNSA. The V gene end was trimmed by 2 bases and the J gene end by 5 bases; junction bases not matched to a gene: 3. This CDR3 has 14 residues. The CDR3 sequence is CASSLFRGDQPQHF. CDR3 sequence (DNA): TGTGCCAGCAGCTTATTCAGGGGGGATCAGCCCCAGCATTTT.

This chain links TRBV7-2 with TRBJ2-1, with TRBD2 matching 7 bases. The J segment lost 5 bases and the V segment lost 4 bases, leaving 8 bases of the junction unmatched. CDR3 length equals 15 residues. The germline V gene encodes CDR1 SGHTA and CDR2 FQGNSA. The CDR3 loop is CASSWTRGVDNEQFF. The CDR3, as DNA: TGTGCCAGCAGCTGGACTAGGGGCGTTGACAATGAGCAGTTCTTC.

The chain uses TRBV24-1 and TRBJ1-1; TRBD1 is a possible D gene (6 bases). Germline assignment: CDR1 KGHDR and CDR2 SFDVKD. V shed 1 base and J shed 6 bases, with 8 bases lying between them. The CDR3 sequence is 13 residues long. As DNA, the CDR3 is TGTGCCACCAGTGATTTTGGGGGCGCTGAAGCTTTCTTT. Translation gives CATSDFGGAEAFF.

The rearrangement links TRBV18 to TRBJ2-1; possible D gene TRBD2, 5 bases. Between the trimmed V and J ends, which lost 6 bases and 4 bases, there was a span of 13 bases. Germline V gene lookup returns CDR1 KGHSH and CDR2 LQKENI. The CDR3 length is 14 residues. In DNA, the CDR3 is TGTGCCAGCTCCGAGAACGAGGGATACAATGAGCAGTTCTTC. Protein: CASSENEGYNEQFF.

The chain joins TRBV7-6 to TRBJ1-1, with D unresolved. The CDR3 totals 14 residues. CDR1 is SGHVS and CDR2 is FNYEAQ in the germline V gene. V dropped 1 base and J dropped 4 bases, with 10 bases sitting between them. CDR3 in DNA: TGTGCCAGCAGCTTAGGTGGAGTCCGCACTGAAGCTTTCTTT. Amino acid sequence: CASSLGGVRTEAFF. Using reference TRBV7-6 and TRBJ1-1 for the parts outside the CDR3, the full variable domain is GAGVSQSPRYKVTKRGQDVALRCDPISGHVSLYWYRQALGQGPEFLTYFNYEAQQDKSGLPNDRFSAERPEGSISTLTIQRTEQRDSAMYRCASSLGGVRTEAFFGQGTRLTVV.

The chain has TRBV4-1 and TRBJ1-1; 11 bases are a match to TRBD1. From germline, CDR1 is MGHRA and CDR2 YSYEKL. Trimming took 1 base from V and 11 from J; bases not matched to a gene: 18. CDR3 length: 18 residues. The DNA for the CDR3 is TGCGCCAGCAGCCAAGTTCTCAATGGACAGGGGGCGGGAGTGTCGGCTTTCTTT. Its translation is CASSQVLNGQGAGVSAFF.

The V call is TRBV6-1, the J call TRBJ1-2, with 12 bases that match TRBD1. With V trimmed by 1 base and J by 8 bases, 14 bases remained unmatched. The CDR3 sequence is 18 residues long. Germline CDR1 reads MNHNS; CDR2 reads SASEGT. CDR3 sequence reads: CASSEDLGQGARIGGYTF. The DNA for the CDR3 is TGTGCCAGCAGTGAAGATTTGGGACAGGGGGCGCGGATAGGCGGCTACACCTTC.

The V call is TRBV15, the J call TRBJ1-4; no clear D. This CDR3 has 15 residues. Trimming cost V 0 bases and J 6 bases, with 11 bases left between them. Germline CDR1 reads LNHNV; CDR2 reads YYDKDF (reference sequence). The CDR3 DNA is TGTGCCACCAGCAGAGAACCCTACTTTTATGAAAAACTGTTTTTT. Translation gives CATSREPYFYEKLFF.

V gene TRBV19 combines with J gene TRBJ1-1; perhaps TRBD1 as D (5 bases). Between the trimmed V and J ends, which lost 6 bases and 5 bases, there was a span of 13 bases. From germline, CDR1 is LNHDA and CDR2 SQIVND (reference sequence). The CDR3 length is 13 residues. In nucleotides, the CDR3 is TGTGCCAGTAGCCCGCAGGGAGGGACTGAAGCTTTCTTT. Its protein product is CASSPQGGTEAFF.

The CDR3 DNA is TGCGCCAGCAGCCAAGGCGACGGACAAGACACTGAAGCTTTCTTT. This codes for CASSQGDGQDTEAFF. This chain connects TRBV4-3 to TRBJ1-1; the D gene is possibly TRBD1 (5 bases). CDR1 and CDR2 (germline): LGHNA, YSLEER. The V end lost 1 base, the J end lost 3 bases, and 12 bases lay between the germline ends. The CDR3 spans 15 residues.

The sample holds one count of this clone. This rearrangement joins TRBV7-9 to TRBJ1-4, with D unclear. CDR3 length: 11 residues. Trimming stripped 3 bases from V and 10 bases from J, with 6 bases between. Germline CDR1 is SEHNR and CDR2 is FQNEAQ (reference sequence). The CDR3 reads CASSFSRKLFF. The CDR3 nucleotides read TGTGCCAGCAGCTTTAGTCGAAAACTGTTTTTT.

This chain joins TRBV5-1 and TRBJ1-2, with 8 bases identical to TRBD1. This CDR3 region has 16 residues. CDR1 and CDR2 from the germline V gene are SGHRS and YFSETQ. The trim removed 0 bases at V and 8 bases at J, leaving 12 bases unmatched. This CDR3 is CASSLDFQQGAGGYTF. The CDR3 nucleotides are TGCGCCAGCAGCTTGGATTTTCAGCAGGGGGCCGGCGGCTACACCTTC.

The chain carries TRBV4-2 and TRBJ1-1; TRBD1 aligns across 7 bases. Per germline, CDR1 LGHNA and CDR2 YNFKEQ. The CDR3 totals 17 residues. The junction had 8 bases not matched to a gene; V was cut back by 0 bases and J by 1 base. The CDR3 DNA reads as TGTGCCAGCAGCCAAGATCTCCGACAGGGCAAGAACACTGAAGCTTTCTTT. Protein: CASSQDLRQGKNTEAFF.

V usage is TRBV9 and J usage is TRBJ2-3; a possible D gene is TRBD1 (6 bases). The CDR3 contains 17 residues. The V end was cut by 4 bases, the J end by 2 bases, with 20 bases between. Germline-derived CDR1 and CDR2 are SGDLS and YYNGEE. CDR3: CASSTPPGHSITDTQYF. CDR3 DNA sequence: TGTGCCAGCAGCACACCCCCGGGACATTCAATCACAGATACGCAGTATTTT.

V gene TRBV19 combines with J gene TRBJ1-1; D not resolved. V lost 3 bases to trimming and J lost 3 bases, with 8 bases between them. The germline V gene encodes CDR1 LNHDA and CDR2 SQIVND (reference sequence). CDR3 size: 13 residues. The CDR3 here is CASSMEGYTEAFF. The CDR3 DNA reads TGTGCCAGTAGTATGGAGGGTTACACTGAAGCTTTCTTT.

V gene TRBV18 combines with J gene TRBJ1-2; the D is unclear. V lost 6 bases and J 5 bases, leaving 7 bases between the germline ends. Germline V lookup: CDR1 KGHSH, CDR2 LQKENI. The CDR3 is 11 residues long. CDR3 in amino acids: CASSTEYGYTF. In nucleotides, the CDR3 is TGTGCCAGCTCTACCGAGTATGGCTACACCTTC.

This chain's CDR3 is CASSEKSTTNYGYTF. The CDR3 coding sequence is TGTGCCAGCAGTGAAAAATCTACCACTAACTATGGCTACACCTTC. The chain combines TRBV2 with TRBJ1-2, with D uncertain. This CDR3 is 15 amino acids long. Trimming took off 2 bases at V and 0 bases at J, with 10 bases between the two ends. CDR1 SNHLY and CDR2 FYNNEI come from the germline V gene.

This clone was observed once. The chain couples TRBV30 to TRBJ2-1; a weak D match, TRBD1 (8 bases). This CDR3 is 13 amino acids long. Between the trimmed V and J ends, which lost 8 bases and 6 bases, there was a span of 17 bases. Germline loops: CDR1 GTSNPN, CDR2 SVGIG (reference sequence). This CDR3 reads CAGWTGRGNEQFF. As DNA, the CDR3 is TGTGCCGGTTGGACAGGGAGGGGCAATGAGCAGTTCTTC.

In this sample, this clone turned up once. The V gene is TRBV7-8, the J gene TRBJ2-7; D possibly corresponds to TRBD2 (5 bases). Deletions cut 5 bases from V and 2 bases from J, with 19 bases between. This CDR3 has 16 amino acids. Germline CDR1 reads SGHVS; CDR2 reads FQNEAQ. CDR3 nucleotide sequence: TGTGCCAGCAGCCCCCGGGGTTTTGCCGAAGCCTACGAGCAGTACTTC. It encodes CASSPRGFAEAYEQYF.

This clone came up once. A single base separates this from a much larger clone, so it may be a read error. The chain has TRBV14 and TRBJ2-1; TRBD1 aligns across 8 bases. CDR3 length: 14 amino acids. CDR1 and CDR2 (germline): SGHDN, FVKESK. V was pared by 4 bases and J by 1 base, with 0 bases of the junction left unmatched. The CDR3 here is CASSRDRSYNEQFF. CDR3 bases: TGTGCCAGCAGCCGGGACAGGTCCTACAATGAGCAGTTCTTC. Filled out from reference TRBV14 and TRBJ2-1, the complete variable domain reads EAGVTQFPSHSVIEKGQTVTLRCDPISGHDNLYWYRRVMGKEIKFLLHFVKESKQDESGMPNNRFLAERTGGTYSTLKVQPAELEDSGVYFCASSRDRSYNEQFFGPGTRLTVL.

The chain carries TRBV2 and TRBJ1-5; D is uncertain. V was pared by 4 bases and J by 4 bases, with 8 bases between. From germline, CDR1 is SNHLY and CDR2 FYNNEI. This CDR3 is 13 amino acids long. The CDR3 coding sequence is TGTGCCAGCAGTGTGCAGAGGAATCAGCCCCAGCATTTT. This translates into CASSVQRNQPQHF.

The chain uses TRBV6-2 or TRBV6-3 and TRBJ1-2; the match to TRBD1 covers 9 bases. The CDR3 totals 14 residues. The junction had 3 bases not matched to a gene; V was cut back by 2 bases and J by 5 bases. CDR1 is MNHEY and CDR2 is SVGEGT in the germline V gene. The CDR3 protein is CASSYAGTGYGYTF. Written as DNA, the CDR3 is TGTGCCAGCAGTTACGCAGGGACAGGGTATGGCTACACCTTC.

This clone was detected once. The rearrangement joins TRBV15 to TRBJ2-7; TRBD1 might be the D (5 bases). V was trimmed by 1 base and J by 1 base, leaving 8 bases between them. The CDR3 loop spans 14 amino acids. Germline values: CDR1 LNHNV, CDR2 YYDKDF (reference sequence). CDR3 coding DNA: TGTGCCACCAGCAGAGCAGGGCTTTCCTACGAGCAGTACTTC. Translating it yields CATSRAGLSYEQYF.

This chain connects TRBV4-3 to TRBJ2-7; 7 bases line up with TRBD1. The ends lost 2 bases at V and 1 base at J; junction bases unmatched: 8. The germline V gene encodes CDR1 LGHNA and CDR2 YSLEER. The CDR3 has 16 residues. CDR3 loop: CASSQLTGEKSYEQYF. CDR3 nucleotides: TGCGCCAGCAGCCAACTCACAGGGGAAAAGTCCTACGAGCAGTACTTC.

This clone was seen just once. The J gene is TRBJ2-7, the V gene TRBV7-2; the D gene is possibly TRBD2 (5 bases). V lost 2 bases and J lost 4, with 12 bases in between. The CDR3 contains 14 residues. Germline V lookup: CDR1 SGHTA, CDR2 FQGNSA. The CDR3 reads CASSLRRAGYEQYF. The CDR3 DNA reads as TGTGCCAGCAGCTTACGGCGTGCGGGTTACGAGCAGTACTTC.